This T cell receptor beta chain is from a study of spatial heterogeneity in lung cancer. In its sample, this clonotype was seen a few times. Germline V gives CDR1 SGHTA, CDR2 FQGNSA. V was cut by 1 base and J by 1 base, with 11 bases left in between. The CDR3 extends over 15 amino acids. Time point defined: sample taken at primary tumor resection. Whole RNA came from tumor, nontumor lung or frozen PBMC and was sequenced without being sorted. TCRdb reprocessed the 5' RACE reads via MiXCR and lists one record per CDR3 protein. The sample has roughly 39,000 distinct CDR3 sequences; approximately 6.8% are singletons.

The J gene is TRBJ2-7, the V gene TRBV7-2; a possible D gene is TRBD1 (7 bases). The sequence was collected from a female donor with early-stage non-small cell lung cancer. Here the sequenced sample was PBMCs, taken at surgery. This CDR3 is CASSLVEGASYEQYF. CDR3 nucleotides: TGTGCCAGCAGCTTAGTGGAGGGGGCGTCCTACGAGCAGTACTTC. The full variable domain, its missing parts supplied by reference TRBV7-2 and TRBJ2-7, is GAGVSQSPSNKVTEKGKDVELRCDPISGHTALYWYRQSLGQGLEFLIYFQGNSAPDKSGLPSDRFSAERTGGSVSTLTIQRTQQEDSAVYLCASSLVEGASYEQYFGPGTRLTVT.